Included here is one TCR beta chain sequence, with context. No antigen is known for it. This sample stems from a study of PD-1 blockade in classical Hodgkin lymphoma. Study results and limitations: Partial responders and progressors had significantly lower baseline TCR diversity. When set against healthy donors, newly diagnosed patients were reported to show lower baseline TCR diversity.

Each patient experienced a relapse that followed autologous stem cell transplantation, and brentuximab vedotin exposure varied. Patients reached a best response of complete response, partial response or progressive disease. Assay: immunoSEQ multiplex PCR; the TCRdb copy retains only in-frame clones and omits some. Among roughly 140,000 clones listed, approximately 80% were seen once. The CDR3 runs 19 residues. With 1 base clipped from V and 6 bases from J, the junction kept 17 bases outside the gene matches. This chain uses TRBV5-3 with TRBJ2-2, with TRBD2 matching over 8 bases. TRBV5-3 is an ORF, and what it does is uncertain. Material: peripheral blood mononuclear cells (PBMCs), obtained before the second cycle of nivolumab. This clonotype was sampled from a human donor with classical Hodgkin lymphoma. CDR3 region: CARSLSFAGGPAGAGELFF. CDR3 DNA: TGTGCCAGAAGCTTGTCTTTCGCGGGGGGCCCAGCGGGCGCCGGGGAGCTGTTTTTT.